These 25 T cell receptor beta chains were all obtained from the same sample, sequenced in a study of blood T cells in healthy people across ages. Through a sample-barcoded 5' primer and a J-beta primer mix, a second PCR was run for 7 to 11 cycles. MiXCR, applied by TCRdb to the 5' RACE reads, yields one record per CDR3 protein. This sample has roughly 1.5 million distinct CDR3 sequences; under 55% occur once, and the top ten carry more than 4%. The sample consisted of blood. Every receptor here comes from a woman aged 18-29 years in good health.

This chain joins TRBV20-1 and TRBJ2-1, with a weak D call TRBD1 (5 bases). The ends were cut back, 5 bases at V and 8 bases at J, with 19 bases in the middle. The CDR3 consists of 14 residues. Germline V CDR1 and CDR2: DFQATT, SNEGSKA (reference sequence). The CDR3: CSAPDRLRVDEQFF. The CDR3 DNA follows: TGCAGTGCTCCCGACAGACTTCGCGTCGATGAGCAGTTCTTC.

The chain joins TRBV7-8 to TRBJ2-4; TRBD2 is a possible D gene (5 bases). Germline lookup yields CDR1 SGHVS and CDR2 FQNEAQ. This CDR3 spans 15 amino acids. Trimming took 1 base from V and 3 from J, leaving 10 bases between them. Here the CDR3 DNA reads TGTGCCAGCAGCTTAGAGAGGGTCGGCAAAAACATTCAGTACTTC. It codes for CASSLERVGKNIQYF. Full variable domain (remainder filled in from reference TRBV7-8 and TRBJ2-4): GAGVSQSPRYKVAKRGQDVALRCDPISGHVSLFWYQQALGQGPEFLTYFQNEAQLDKSGLPSDRFFAERPEGSVSTLKIQRTQQEDSAVYLCASSLERVGKNIQYFGAGTRLSVL.

Points on this clonotype: At one of its ends the junction is not consistent with the germline gene, which may arise from a read error. The chain uses TRBV9 and TRBJ2-7, with a tentative D call TRBD2 (5 bases). The J call is doubtful: the DNA matches TRBJ2-5 better. This CDR3 comprises 15 residues. Germline V gene data show CDR1 as SGDLS and CDR2 as YYNGEE. The CDR3 region is CAGSAQQAGGETQYF. In DNA, the CDR3 is TGTGCCGGCAGCGCACAGCAGGCGGGCGGGGAGACCCAGTACTTC.

As regards this clonotype: A read error may produce the germline difference seen at one junction end. The chain employs TRBV24-1 and TRBJ1-1; TRBD1 agrees at 7 bases. The CDR3 is made up of 15 amino acids. CDR1 KGHDR and CDR2 SFDVKD come from the germline V gene. The CDR3 DNA follows: TGTGCTACCAGGGGGAGGGAAGATGGTTTCACTGAAGCTTTCTTT. Protein product: CATRGREDGFTEAFF.

The rearrangement uses TRBV27 and TRBJ2-1; weak D call: TRBD1 (7 bases). Germline V gene lookup returns CDR1 MNHEY and CDR2 SMNVEV (reference sequence). This CDR3 has 15 residues. Trimming pared 4 bases from V and 2 bases from J, leaving 12 bases between. Here the CDR3 DNA reads TGTGCCAGCAGTTCAGGGGGGTCGGCCTACAATGAGCAGTTCTTC. It translates to CASSSGGSAYNEQFF.

V is TRBV3-1 and J is TRBJ1-2; 11 bases are shared with TRBD1. The germline CDR1 and CDR2 sequences are LGHDT and YNNKEL (reference sequence). V dropped 4 bases and J dropped 4; count of bases not matched to a gene: 8. This CDR3 has 16 residues. CDR3 amino acids: CASSPRTGGASYGYTF. The DNA for the CDR3 is TGTGCCAGCAGCCCCCGGACAGGGGGCGCATCCTATGGCTACACCTTC.

For this clonotype: Compared with germline, one end of the junction differs, possibly owing to a read error. The genes are TRBV20-1 and TRBJ2-7; a possible D gene is TRBD2 (5 bases). Germline CDR1 is DFQATT and CDR2 is SNEGSKA (reference sequence). The CDR3 sequence is 13 residues long. The chain's CDR3 is CNAGGPSSYEQYF. DNA for the CDR3: TGCAATGCTGGAGGTCCTAGCTCCTACGAGCAGTACTTC.

With regard to this clonotype: A much larger clone lies one base from this, so it may be a read error. The V and J genes are TRBV29-1 and TRBJ1-2, with TRBD1 matching over 7 bases. The CDR3 extends over 14 amino acids. Germline values: CDR1 SQVTM, CDR2 ANQGSEA. CDR3 in DNA: TGCGGCGTTGATCCGACAGGGTGGGTTGCTGGCTACACCTTC. It yields the protein CGVDPTGWVAGYTF.

The chain has TRBV29-1 and TRBJ1-1; D not certain. This CDR3 contains 12 residues. Germline values: CDR1 SQVTM, CDR2 ANQGSEA. V was clipped by 0 bases and J by 6 bases, with 8 bases between them. The CDR3 loop is CSVEERAAEAFF. CDR3 nucleotides: TGCAGCGTTGAAGAGCGGGCAGCTGAAGCTTTCTTT.

The chain links TRBV7-6 to TRBJ1-1; a possible D gene is TRBD1 (5 bases). Trimming shortened V by 4 bases and J by 8 bases, and 14 bases separated the two germline ends. The CDR3 length is 13 residues. The V gene's germline CDR1 is SGHVS and CDR2 FNYEAQ. The CDR3 DNA is TGTGCCAGCAGCTCCCAATCGGGGGAAGAAGCTTTCTTT. Its translation: CASSSQSGEEAFF.

The sample holds a few counts of this clonotype. V gene TRBV20-1 combines with J gene TRBJ2-7, with 11 bases fitting TRBD1. The CDR3 totals 13 residues. The V gene end was trimmed by 5 bases and the J gene end by 5 bases; junction bases not matched to a gene: 5. CDR1 and CDR2 from the germline V gene are DFQATT and SNEGSKA (reference sequence). The CDR3 reads CSAQGGQGDEQYF. The CDR3 nucleotides read TGCAGTGCTCAAGGGGGACAGGGGGACGAGCAGTACTTC.

This clonotype has only a few counts. This chain uses TRBV4-1 with TRBJ2-3; D may correspond to TRBD1 or TRBD2 (5 bases each). Germline V gene data show CDR1 as MGHRA and CDR2 as YSYEKL. V lost 1 base to trimming and J lost 5 bases, with 16 bases between them. This CDR3 has 16 residues. CDR3 sequence (DNA): TGCGCCAGCAGCCAAGTCCCCGGGACCCCGAGAGATACGCAGTATTTT. Protein: CASSQVPGTPRDTQYF.

The V and J genes are TRBV24-1 and TRBJ2-2; 9 nucleotides align to TRBD1. J was trimmed by 4 bases and V by 11 bases; bases with no gene match: 10. Germline assignment: CDR1 KGHDR and CDR2 SFDVKD. This CDR3 contains 15 residues. CDR3 coding DNA: TGTGCCAGGATGGGACAGGGAGTGGTCACCGGGGAGCTGTTTTTT. It yields the protein CARMGQGVVTGELFF.

This clonotype was seen a few times. The chain is built from TRBV7-9 and TRBJ2-3; D remains unclear. CDR3 length equals 13 residues. V lost 0 bases, J lost 8 bases, and 9 bases lay in between. Germline V gene data show CDR1 as SEHNR and CDR2 as FQNEAQ (reference sequence). The CDR3 protein is CASSLAVSGTQYF. Here the CDR3 DNA reads TGTGCCAGCAGCTTAGCAGTTTCGGGTACGCAGTATTTT.

This chain connects TRBV18 to TRBJ2-7; perhaps D is TRBD1 or TRBD2 (5 bases each). The J call may not be correct, given that the DNA end is closer to TRBJ2-5. The CDR3 consists of 15 residues. Germline V lookup: CDR1 KGHSH, CDR2 LQKENI. The CDR3 DNA sequence: TGTGCCAGCTCACCACCTCAGGGTCGAGGGGAGACCCAGTACTTC. Amino acid sequence: CASSPPQGRGETQYF.

The rearrangement uses TRBV27 and TRBJ1-2, with TRBD1 identical over 9 bases. V lost 5 bases and J lost 3; bases outside the gene matches: 10. CDR1 and CDR2 from the germline V gene are MNHEY and SMNVEV (reference sequence). The CDR3 runs to 16 residues. Written as DNA, the CDR3 is TGTGCCAGCAGTCTTTCCGGGACAGGGTGGCACTATGGCTACACCTTC. Its translation: CASSLSGTGWHYGYTF.

The chain couples TRBV29-1 to TRBJ2-5; 7 bases map to TRBD2. V shed 6 bases, J shed 5 bases, and the junction held 6 bases outside the gene matches. Germline CDR1 reads SQVTM; CDR2 reads ANQGSEA. The CDR3 has 12 residues. CDR3 DNA: TGCAGCGTCGAGGCGGGGGATGAGACCCAGTACTTC. It translates to CSVEAGDETQYF.

For this clonotype: In this CDR3 the conserved last residue, phenylalanine or tryptophan, is missing, so a read error is likely. The chain carries TRBV20-1 and TRBJ2-6; TRBD1 matches at 7 bases. Looked up from germline, CDR1 is DFQATT and CDR2 is SNEGSKA (reference sequence). V gave up 5 bases and J gave up 5 bases; unmatched junction bases: 6. The CDR3 loop spans 14 amino acids. The CDR3 region has the DNA TGCAGTGCTTCCCACAGGGGTAGGGCCAACGTCCTGACTTAC. Protein: CSASHRGRANVLTY.

V is TRBV29-1 and J is TRBJ2-1; D uncertain. The J call may not be correct, given that the DNA end is closer to TRBJ2-7. The CDR3 runs 16 residues. Germline V gene lookup returns CDR1 SQVTM and CDR2 ANQGSEA. This chain's CDR3 is CSVEISSMSSYNEQYF. CDR3 coding DNA: TGCAGCGTTGAAATCTCATCTATGAGCTCCTACAATGAGCAGTACTTC.

Comments on this clonotype: A read error is likely here: a far larger clone is one base away. CDR3: CASSRTDTRYF. For the CDR3, the DNA is TGTGCCAGCAGCCGCACAGATACGCGGTATTTT. The chain carries TRBV13 and TRBJ2-3, with D uncertain. Germline CDR1 and CDR2: PRHDT and FYEKMQ (reference sequence). CDR3 length: 11 amino acids.

The chain is built from TRBV20-1 and TRBJ2-7; a weak D match, TRBD2 (5 bases). Trimming removed 1 base from V and 7 bases from J, with 11 bases in between. Germline-derived CDR1 and CDR2 are DFQATT and SNEGSKA (reference sequence). This CDR3 spans 12 amino acids. This CDR3 is CSARVSDNEQYF. Written as DNA, the CDR3 is TGCAGTGCTAGAGTTAGCGACAATGAGCAGTACTTC.

This clonotype was seen a handful of times. The V call is TRBV9, the J call TRBJ2-3, with 9 bases lining up with TRBD2. The CDR3 consists of 17 residues. J was trimmed by 4 bases and V by 0 bases; bases with no gene match: 9. Per germline, CDR1 SGDLS and CDR2 YYNGEE. The CDR3 bases are TGTGCCAGCAGCGTAGATTCCGCGGGAGGGTCGGCAGATACGCAGTATTTT. It specifies CASSVDSAGGSADTQYF. Filled out from reference TRBV9 and TRBJ2-3, the complete variable domain reads DSGVTQTPKHLITATGQRVTLRCSPRSGDLSVYWYQQSLDQGLQFLIQYYNGEERAKGNILERFSAQQFPDLHSELNLSSLELGDSALYFCASSVDSAGGSADTQYFGPGTRLTVL.

The chain is built from TRBV3-1 and TRBJ1-2; D ambiguous. The V end lost 0 bases, the J end lost 0 bases, and 8 bases lay between the germline ends. This CDR3 contains 15 residues. CDR1 and CDR2 (germline): LGHDT, YNNKEL (reference sequence). The chain's CDR3 is CASSQDHGANYGYTF. The CDR3 bases are TGTGCCAGCAGCCAAGATCATGGGGCTAACTATGGCTACACCTTC.

The chain combines TRBV9 with TRBJ2-1; 7 bases map to TRBD2. The CDR3 is made up of 15 amino acids. V dropped 0 bases and J dropped 2; count of bases not matched to a gene: 2. Germline V gene lookup returns CDR1 SGDLS and CDR2 YYNGEE. The CDR3 region has the DNA TGTGCCAGCAGCGTAGCGGGACTAACCTACAATGAGCAGTTCTTC. This codes for CASSVAGLTYNEQFF. Combining the CDR3 with reference TRBV9 and TRBJ2-1 gives the whole variable domain DSGVTQTPKHLITATGQRVTLRCSPRSGDLSVYWYQQSLDQGLQFLIQYYNGEERAKGNILERFSAQQFPDLHSELNLSSLELGDSALYFCASSVAGLTYNEQFFGPGTRLTVL.

This clonotype was observed a handful of times. The chain employs TRBV28 and TRBJ1-2; 9 bases fit TRBD1. There are 13 residues in the CDR3. Per the germline V gene, CDR1 is MDHEN and CDR2 is SYDVKM. Losses at the gene ends were 5 bases for V and 6 bases for J; bases not matched to a gene: 4. The CDR3 coding sequence is TGTGCCAGCAGTCAACAGGGGGCAGATGGCTACACCTTC. Protein: CASSQQGADGYTF.